A selection of T cell receptor beta chains follows, all from one sample in a study of regulatory T cells in long-lasting Graves disease. A single record per CDR3 protein comes from TCRdb applying MiXCR to the multiplex PCR reads. The table shows 550,000 or so distinct CDR3 sequences, with 12% occurring only once. The data were also submitted as part of a second study, on T cells in Graves' hyperthyroidism and ophthalmopathy.

The specimen comprised peripheral blood mononuclear cells (PBMCs), sampled at new diagnosis, from a patient treated with antithyroid drugs. These receptors came from a woman aged 25-40 years with Graves disease. Each CDR3 is given with its conserved first and last residue. D genes are given only for firm matches. Some rows have no size entry. The others give once, few or many, or a class for an expanded clone.

j_gene: TRBJ2-5; v_gene: TRBV20-1; d_gene: .; abundance: many; CDR3nt: TGCAGTGCTAGTGGGTCGTCCTGGGAGACCCAGTACTTC; CDR3aa: CSASGSSWETQYF
j_gene: TRBJ1-1; v_gene: TRBV12-3/TRBV12-4; d_gene: .; abundance: many; CDR3nt: TGTGCCAGCAGTTTTCTCCCCCGTAACACTGAAGCTTTCTTT; CDR3aa: CASSFLPRNTEAFF
j_gene: TRBJ1-1; v_gene: TRBV2; d_gene: .; abundance: many; CDR3nt: TGTGCCAGCAGTGGATGGAGGGCCAAGAACACTGAAGCTTTCTTT; CDR3aa: CASSGWRAKNTEAFF
j_gene: TRBJ2-1; v_gene: TRBV12-3/TRBV12-4; d_gene: TRBD2; abundance: many; CDR3nt: TGTGCCAGCAGTTTGGTCCTAGCGGCTTACAATGAGCAGTTCTTC; CDR3aa: CASSLVLAAYNEQFF
j_gene: TRBJ1-1; v_gene: TRBV2; d_gene: TRBD1; abundance: many; CDR3nt: TGTGCCAGCCTCAGGGGGCAGGGCACTGAAGCTTTCTTT; CDR3aa: CASLRGQGTEAFF
j_gene: TRBJ2-1; v_gene: TRBV28; d_gene: .; abundance: .; CDR3nt: TGTGCCAGCAGTTTATCCCTCAACCCCGATGAGCGGTTCTTC; CDR3aa: CASSLSLNPDERFF
j_gene: TRBJ2-7; v_gene: TRBV3-1; d_gene: .; abundance: .; CDR3nt: TGCGCCAGCAGCCAAGATCGAGGAAGCGAGCAGTACTTC; CDR3aa: CASSQDRGSEQYF
j_gene: TRBJ2-7; v_gene: TRBV20-1; d_gene: .; abundance: .; CDR3nt: TGCATTTCCAAGAGGGGCTCAGGGGAGCAGTACTTC; CDR3aa: CISKRGSGEQYF
j_gene: TRBJ2-1; v_gene: TRBV9; d_gene: TRBD1; abundance: .; CDR3nt: TGTGCCAGCAGCCCGAGGGGAGTCGGGACAGGGGGGGTTGAGCAGTTCTTC; CDR3aa: CASSPRGVGTGGVEQFF
j_gene: TRBJ1-3; v_gene: TRBV6-2/TRBV6-3; d_gene: .; abundance: .; CDR3nt: TGTGCCAGCAGTTCCGGGCTCCTGAACACCATATATTTT; CDR3aa: CASSSGLLNTIYF
j_gene: TRBJ2-7; v_gene: TRBV2; d_gene: .; abundance: many; CDR3nt: TGTGCCAGCAGTGAAGGGCCTCAGTCCTCCTACGAGCAGTACTTC; CDR3aa: CASSEGPQSSYEQYF
j_gene: TRBJ2-2; v_gene: TRBV12-3/TRBV12-4; d_gene: .; abundance: many; CDR3nt: TGTGCCAGCAGTTTTGGGCCCCTCGGGTACACCGGGGAGCTGTTTTTT; CDR3aa: CASSFGPLGYTGELFF
j_gene: TRBJ1-1; v_gene: TRBV18; d_gene: TRBD1; abundance: many; CDR3nt: TGTGCCAGCTCAACGGGACAGAGGAACACTGAAGCTTTCTTT; CDR3aa: CASSTGQRNTEAFF
j_gene: TRBJ2-7; v_gene: TRBV2; d_gene: .; abundance: many; CDR3nt: TGTGCCAGCAAAAATTCAGGACACCACTACGAGCAGTACTTC; CDR3aa: CASKNSGHHYEQYF
j_gene: TRBJ1-1; v_gene: TRBV18; d_gene: TRBD1; abundance: many; CDR3nt: TGTGCCAGCTTCAGACAGGGCGTTAGGAACACTGAAGCTTTCTTT; CDR3aa: CASFRQGVRNTEAFF
j_gene: TRBJ2-1; v_gene: TRBV27; d_gene: .; abundance: few; CDR3nt: TGTGCCAGTTGGGAGAACTCCTACAATGAGCAGTTCTTC; CDR3aa: CASWENSYNEQFF
j_gene: TRBJ2-7; v_gene: TRBV11-2; d_gene: .; abundance: few; CDR3nt: TGTGCCAGCAGCTTTTTTTTTCCCCGGACTAAGGTAACCTACGAGCAGTACTTC; CDR3aa: CASSFFFPRTKVTYEQYF
j_gene: TRBJ2-1; v_gene: TRBV20-1; d_gene: .; abundance: few; CDR3nt: TGCAGTGCTAGCACATTTTTAGCGGCCAACTCCTACAATGAGCAGTTCTTC; CDR3aa: CSASTFLAANSYNEQFF
j_gene: TRBJ1-4; v_gene: TRBV12-3/TRBV12-4; d_gene: .; abundance: many; CDR3nt: TGTGCCAGCAGTAAACAGGTGTCGGAAAAACTGTTTTTT; CDR3aa: CASSKQVSEKLFF
j_gene: TRBJ2-5; v_gene: TRBV20-1; d_gene: .; abundance: many; CDR3nt: TGCAGCGCTAGGGATGACGAAGAGACCCAGTACTTC; CDR3aa: CSARDDEETQYF